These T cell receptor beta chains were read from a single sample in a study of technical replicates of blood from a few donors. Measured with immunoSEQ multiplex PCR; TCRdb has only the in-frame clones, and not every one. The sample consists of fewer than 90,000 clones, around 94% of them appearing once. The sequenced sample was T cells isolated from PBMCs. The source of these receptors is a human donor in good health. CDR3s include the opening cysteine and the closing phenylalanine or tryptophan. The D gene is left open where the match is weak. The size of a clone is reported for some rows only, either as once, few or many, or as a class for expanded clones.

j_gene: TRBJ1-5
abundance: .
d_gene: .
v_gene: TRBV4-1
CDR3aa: CASSQVGGYSNQPQHF
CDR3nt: TGCGCCAGCAGCCAAGTCGGCGGTTATAGCAATCAGCCCCAGCATTTT

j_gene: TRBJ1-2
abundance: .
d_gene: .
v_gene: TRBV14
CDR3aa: CASSQGGVRKNFNYGYTF
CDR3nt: TGTGCCAGCAGCCAAGGAGGCGTGAGGAAGAATTTTAACTATGGCTACACCTTC

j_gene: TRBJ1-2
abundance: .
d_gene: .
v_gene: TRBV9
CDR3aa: CASSGRTVLGYTF
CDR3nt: TGTGCCAGCAGCGGAAGGACAGTGCTTGGCTACACCTTC

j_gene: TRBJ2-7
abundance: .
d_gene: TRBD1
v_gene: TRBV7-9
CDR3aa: CASTTTDRGDRRYEQYF
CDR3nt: TGTGCCAGCACCACGACAGACCGTGGGGACAGGAGGTACGAGCAGTACTTC

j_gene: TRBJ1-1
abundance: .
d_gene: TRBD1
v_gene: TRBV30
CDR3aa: CAWTNRGNTEAFF
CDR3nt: TGTGCCTGGACAAACAGGGGAAACACTGAAGCTTTCTTT

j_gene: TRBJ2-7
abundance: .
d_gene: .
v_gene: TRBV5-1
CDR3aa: CASSGGRGTDYEQYF
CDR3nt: TGCGCCAGCAGCGGCGGCAGGGGAACGGACTACGAGCAGTACTTC

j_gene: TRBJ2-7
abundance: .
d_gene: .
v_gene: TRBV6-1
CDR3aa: CASSGRDSRRQYF
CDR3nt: TGTGCCAGCAGTGGCCGGGACTCCCGAAGGCAGTACTTC

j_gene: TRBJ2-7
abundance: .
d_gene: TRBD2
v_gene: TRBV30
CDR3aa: CAWSVGLHTSGNYEQYF
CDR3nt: TGTGCCTGGAGTGTAGGTCTCCATACTAGCGGGAACTACGAGCAGTACTTC

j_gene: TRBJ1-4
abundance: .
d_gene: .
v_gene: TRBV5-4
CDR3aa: CASSLTDATNEKLFF
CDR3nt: TGTGCCAGCAGTCTGACAGATGCAACTAATGAAAAACTGTTTTTT

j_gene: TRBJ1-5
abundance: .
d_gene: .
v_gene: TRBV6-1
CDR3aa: CASSANMRSSNQPQHF
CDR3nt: TGTGCCAGCAGTGCCAATATGAGGTCTTCAAATCAGCCCCAGCATTTT

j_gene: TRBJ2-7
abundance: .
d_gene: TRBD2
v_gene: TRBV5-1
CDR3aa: CASSLTSDHTYEQYF
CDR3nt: TGCGCCAGCAGCTTGACTAGCGATCACACCTACGAGCAGTACTTC

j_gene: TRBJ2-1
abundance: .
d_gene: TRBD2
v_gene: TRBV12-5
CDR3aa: CASGLVLGLAENNEQFF
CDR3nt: TGTGCTAGTGGTTTGGTCCTAGGACTAGCGGAGAACAATGAGCAGTTCTTC

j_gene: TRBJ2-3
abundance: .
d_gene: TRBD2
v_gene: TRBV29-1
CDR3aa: CSAPGTSGRLATDTQYF
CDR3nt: TGCAGCGCCCCGGGGACTAGCGGGAGGCTGGCCACAGATACGCAGTATTTT

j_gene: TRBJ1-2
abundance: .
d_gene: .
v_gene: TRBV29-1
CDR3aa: CSVEVPGQLHGYTF
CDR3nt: TGCAGCGTTGAAGTCCCCGGACAACTCCATGGCTACACCTTC

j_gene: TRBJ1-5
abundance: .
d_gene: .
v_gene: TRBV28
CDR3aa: CASSLIPDTNQPQHF
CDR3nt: TGTGCCAGCAGTTTAATCCCAGACACGAATCAGCCCCAGCATTTT

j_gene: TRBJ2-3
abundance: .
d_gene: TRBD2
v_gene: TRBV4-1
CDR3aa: CASSQSGRASTDTQYF
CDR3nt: TGCGCCAGCAGCCAATCCGGGAGGGCAAGTACAGATACGCAGTATTTT

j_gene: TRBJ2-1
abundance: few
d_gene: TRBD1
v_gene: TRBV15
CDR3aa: CATSRDRTGGIEQFF
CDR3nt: TGTGCCACCAGCAGGGACCGGACAGGGGGGATTGAGCAGTTCTTC

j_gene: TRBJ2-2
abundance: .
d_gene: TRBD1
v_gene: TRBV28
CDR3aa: CASSLPGGADGELFF
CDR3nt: TGTGCCAGCAGTTTGCCAGGGGGCGCCGACGGGGAGCTGTTTTTT

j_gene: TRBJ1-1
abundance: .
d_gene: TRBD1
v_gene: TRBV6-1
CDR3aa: CASSGGQGSAGSTEAFF
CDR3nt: TGTGCCAGCAGTGGCGGACAGGGCTCAGCGGGGAGCACTGAAGCTTTCTTT

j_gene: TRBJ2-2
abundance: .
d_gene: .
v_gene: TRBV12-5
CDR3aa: CASGSSQGRTGELFF
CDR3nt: TGTGCTAGTGGTTCATCGCAGGGAAGAACCGGGGAGCTGTTTTTT

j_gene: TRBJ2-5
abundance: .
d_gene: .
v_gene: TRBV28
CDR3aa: CASSLTETQYF
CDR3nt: TGTGCCAGCAGTCTAACGGAGACCCAGTACTTC

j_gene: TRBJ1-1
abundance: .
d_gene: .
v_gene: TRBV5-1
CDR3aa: CASSTSGTDTEAFF
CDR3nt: TGCGCCAGCAGCACGTCCGGGACTGACACTGAAGCTTTCTTT

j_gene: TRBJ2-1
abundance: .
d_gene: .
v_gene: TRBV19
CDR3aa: CASSIEVTYNEQFF
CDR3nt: TGTGCCAGTAGTATTGAAGTAACTTACAATGAGCAGTTCTTC

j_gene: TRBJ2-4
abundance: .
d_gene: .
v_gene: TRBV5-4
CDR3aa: CASSFPPENIQYF
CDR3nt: TGTGCCAGCAGCTTTCCCCCCGAAAACATTCAGTACTTC

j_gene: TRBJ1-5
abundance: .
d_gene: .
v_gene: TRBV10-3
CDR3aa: CAISEDLGGNQPQHF
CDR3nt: TGTGCCATCAGTGAAGACTTGGGAGGCAATCAGCCCCAGCATTTT